This T cell receptor (beta chain) came from a study of CD4+ T cells in melanoma. This CDR3 is built from 17 residues. CDR1 SQVTM and CDR2 ANQGSEA come from the germline V gene. Trimming took 6 bases from V and 0 from J, leaving 20 bases between them. Data came from immunoSEQ multiplex PCR; TCRdb stores just in-frame clones and leaves some out. This sample has roughly 120,000 clones, with about nine tenths found just once. The genes are TRBV29-1 and TRBJ2-2, with D tentatively TRBD1 (5 bases). Sample: peripheral blood. This clonotype was sampled from a human donor with melanoma. As DNA, the CDR3 is TGCAGCGTCCGGGCGGCAGGGATCAAAACGAACACCGGGGAGCTGTTTTTT. Protein sequence: CSVRAAGIKTNTGELFF.